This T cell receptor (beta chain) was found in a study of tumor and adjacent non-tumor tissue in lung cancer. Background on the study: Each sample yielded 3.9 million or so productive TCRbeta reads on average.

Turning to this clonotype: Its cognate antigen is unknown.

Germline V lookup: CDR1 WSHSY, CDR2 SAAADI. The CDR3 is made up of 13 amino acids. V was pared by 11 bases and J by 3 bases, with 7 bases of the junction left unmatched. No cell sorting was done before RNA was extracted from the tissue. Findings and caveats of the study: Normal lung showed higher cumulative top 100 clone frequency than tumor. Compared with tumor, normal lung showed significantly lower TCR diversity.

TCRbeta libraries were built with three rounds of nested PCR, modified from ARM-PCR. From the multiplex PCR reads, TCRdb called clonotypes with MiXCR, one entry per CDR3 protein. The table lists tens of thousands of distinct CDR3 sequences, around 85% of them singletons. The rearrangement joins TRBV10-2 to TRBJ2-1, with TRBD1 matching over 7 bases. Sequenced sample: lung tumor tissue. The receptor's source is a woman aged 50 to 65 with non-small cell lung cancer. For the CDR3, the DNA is TGCGCCGGCAAACAGGGGAGCTACAATGAGCAGTTCTTC. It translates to CAGKQGSYNEQFF.